The source of this TCR beta chain is a study of metastatic and nonmetastatic thyroid tumors. Overall study findings and caveats: Versus benign nodules, malignant thyroid tumors reportedly had significantly higher TCR beta diversity, in blood and tumor.

The CDR3 is made up of 14 amino acids. V dropped 6 bases and J dropped 2 bases, with 14 bases sitting between them. Germline lookup yields CDR1 SEHNR and CDR2 FQNEAQ (reference sequence). Per the authors' pipeline: Differences in CDR3 between clinicopathological groups were drawn on to build a classifier intended to discriminate distant-metastatic papillary thyroid cancer patients. TCRdb re-processed the PCR reads through MiXCR. The V and J calls were determined by TCRdb, not by the authors. The sample consists of roughly 9,500 clones, about 30% of them appearing once. Until they underwent thyroid surgery, no patient had received any treatment. As concerns this clone: Its target is not known.

The receptor's source is a female donor with papillary thyroid cancer or a benign thyroid nodule (not recorded which). Some clones in this sample may be carry-over from other donors' samples. The sample taken for sequencing was tumor tissue. The chain couples TRBV7-9 to TRBJ2-7, with TRBD2 as a possible D gene (7 bases). The CDR3 bases are TGTGCCAGCAGTACGTGGGGGGGGCCCTACGAGCAGTACTTC. Protein product: CASSTWGGPYEQYF. The full variable domain, rest sourced from reference TRBV7-9 and TRBJ2-7, is DTGVSQNPRHKITKRGQNVTFRCDPISEHNRLYWYRQTLGQGPEFLTYFQNEAQLEKSRLLSDRFSAERPKGSFSTLEIQRTEQGDSAMYLCASSTWGGPYEQYFGPGTRLTVT.